The clone carrying this TCR beta chain was detected a few times. Its target is unknown. These data come from a study of response to subunit inactivated influenza vaccine. The V end was cut by 6 bases, the J end by 3 bases, with 15 bases between. The CDR3 spans 15 residues. In germline, CDR1 is KGHSH, CDR2 LQKENI. The study's findings and limits: The authors offered the suggestion that each seasonal influenza vaccination recruits few new T cells.

From the RT-PCR reads, TCRdb called clonotypes with MiXCR, one entry per CDR3 protein. The sample yields 750,000 to 850,000 distinct CDR3 sequences, roughly 18% seen once. This specimen was PBMCs from blood, taken around 5 days after vaccination. This receptor was identified in a man aged 50-59 years who received an inactivated influenza vaccine. The rearrangement links TRBV18 to TRBJ1-5; D call uncertain. CDR3 nucleotides: TGTGCCAGCTCCCTCAATCGGCGGAACAATCAGCCCCAGCATTTT. The encoded protein is CASSLNRRNNQPQHF.